This T cell receptor (beta chain) was obtained from a study of T cell responses to AZD1222 COVID-19 vaccine. Points from the study as a whole: Close to half of all spike-specific TCRs reportedly target regions of the variants that are unmutated. Donors in the cohort were predominantly white British and more often female, and clonal diversity was possibly underestimated. The study found Spike-specific TCR breadth and depth rose after two AZD1222 doses.

The CDR3 extends over 13 amino acids. Deletions cut 1 base from V and 10 bases from J, with 13 bases between. Germline CDR1 reads SEHNR; CDR2 reads FQNEAQ (reference sequence). Assay used: immunoSEQ multiplex PCR; TCRdb lists only in-frame clones, some missing. This sample has 150,000 to 200,000 clones, with about 90% found just once. Concerning this clone itself: What it binds is not known.

This chain links TRBV7-9 with TRBJ1-1, with TRBD1 as a possible D gene (5 bases). Here the sequenced sample was peripheral blood, taken on day 0 of MenACWY control vaccination. The sequence was collected from an adult in good health. The CDR3 DNA follows: TGTGCCAGCAGCTTAGACGCTGGGACGGGAGCTTTCTTT. Protein sequence: CASSLDAGTGAFF.